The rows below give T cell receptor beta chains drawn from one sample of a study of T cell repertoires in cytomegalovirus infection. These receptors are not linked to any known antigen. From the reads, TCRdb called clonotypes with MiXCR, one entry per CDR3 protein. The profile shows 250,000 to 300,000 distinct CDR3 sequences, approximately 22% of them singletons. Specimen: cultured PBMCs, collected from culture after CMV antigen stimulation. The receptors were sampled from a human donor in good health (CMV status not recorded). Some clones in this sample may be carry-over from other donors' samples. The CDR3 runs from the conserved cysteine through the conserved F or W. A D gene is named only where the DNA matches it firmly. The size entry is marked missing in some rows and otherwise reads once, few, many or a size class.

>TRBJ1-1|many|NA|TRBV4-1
CASSQGPMNTEAFF
TGCGCCAGCAGCCAGGGACCCATGAACACTGAAGCTTTCTTT
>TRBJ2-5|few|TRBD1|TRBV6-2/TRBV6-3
CASGGQGRKETQYF
TGTGCCAGCGGTGGACAGGGGAGGAAAGAGACCCAGTACTTC
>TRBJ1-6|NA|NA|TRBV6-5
CASSYAMPGPPNSPLHF
TGTGCCAGCAGTTACGCAATGCCGGGACCACCAAATTCACCCCTCCACTTT
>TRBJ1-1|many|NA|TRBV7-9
CASSPGGRDTEAFF
TGTGCCAGCAGCCCCGGAGGCCGAGACACTGAAGCTTTCTTT
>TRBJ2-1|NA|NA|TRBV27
CTSSPDASSYNEQFF
TGTACCAGCAGCCCGGACGCGAGCTCCTACAATGAGCAGTTCTTC
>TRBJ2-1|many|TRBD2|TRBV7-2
CASSPLFLLAGIDEQFF
TGTGCCAGCAGCCCCCTTTTTCTACTAGCGGGGATCGATGAGCAGTTCTTC
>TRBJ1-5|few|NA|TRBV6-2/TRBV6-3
CASSYEMTGRPANQPQHF
TGTGCCAGCAGTTACGAGATGACAGGCAGACCGGCGAATCAGCCCCAGCATTTT
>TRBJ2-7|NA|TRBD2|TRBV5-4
CASGDLAGAGEQYF
TGTGCCAGCGGGGACCTAGCGGGAGCCGGCGAGCAGTACTTC
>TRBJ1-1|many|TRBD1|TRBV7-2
CASSSRAGTGDTEAFF
TGTGCCAGCAGCTCTCGCGCCGGGACAGGGGACACTGAAGCTTTCTTT
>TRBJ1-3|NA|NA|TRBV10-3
CAITKDRRSGNTIYF
TGTGCCATCACAAAGGACCGCCGCTCTGGAAACACCATATATTTT
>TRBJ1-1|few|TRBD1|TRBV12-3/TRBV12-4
CASSRRFETGTHEAFF
TGTGCCAGCAGCCGAAGATTTGAGACAGGGACCCATGAAGCTTTCTTT
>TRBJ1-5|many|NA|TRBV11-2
CASSSGRGDSNQPQHF
TGTGCCAGCAGCTCAGGGAGGGGAGATAGCAATCAGCCCCAGCATTTT
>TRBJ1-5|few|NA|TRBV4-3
CASSQDVGLINQPQHF
TGCGCCAGCAGCCAAGACGTAGGGCTGATCAATCAGCCCCAGCATTTT
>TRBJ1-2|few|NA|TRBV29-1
CSVSKGWTNPFYGYTF
TGCAGCGTTTCAAAAGGGTGGACCAACCCCTTTTATGGCTACACCTTC
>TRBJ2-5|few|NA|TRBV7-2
CASSLVRQAETQYF
TGTGCCAGCAGCTTAGTCCGACAGGCAGAGACCCAGTACTTC
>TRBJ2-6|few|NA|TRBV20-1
CSARSRGPGANVLTF
TGCAGTGCTAGGAGTCGGGGGCCTGGGGCCAACGTCCTGACTTTC
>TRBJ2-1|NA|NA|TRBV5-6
CASSFASSSYNEQFF
TGTGCCAGCAGCTTTGCTTCCAGCTCCTACAATGAGCAGTTCTTC
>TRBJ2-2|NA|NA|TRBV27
CASSFSGGPTNTGELFF
TGTGCCAGCAGTTTCTCGGGTGGGCCAACGAACACCGGGGAGCTGTTTTTT
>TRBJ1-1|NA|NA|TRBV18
CASSPGLGLPEAFF
TGTGCCAGCTCACCTGGTCTGGGATTACCTGAAGCTTTCTTT
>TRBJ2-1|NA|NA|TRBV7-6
CASSLGPGRTYNEQFF
TGTGCCAGCAGCTTAGGTCCAGGTCGGACCTACAATGAGCAGTTCTTC
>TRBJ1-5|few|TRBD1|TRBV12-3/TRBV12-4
CASSLTGRSQPQHF
TGTGCCAGCAGCCTGACAGGGAGGAGTCAGCCCCAGCATTTT
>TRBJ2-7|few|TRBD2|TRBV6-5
CASSYDSGRTYEQYF
TGTGCCAGCAGTTACGATAGCGGGAGAACCTACGAGCAGTACTTC
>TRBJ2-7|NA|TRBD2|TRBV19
CASSHRGGAVEYF
TGTGCCAGTAGTCACCGGGGGGGGGCCGTGGAGTACTTC
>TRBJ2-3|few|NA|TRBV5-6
CASSLFVGGAIGTDTQYF
TGTGCCAGCAGCCTATTCGTCGGGGGCGCGATAGGCACAGATACGCAGTATTTT
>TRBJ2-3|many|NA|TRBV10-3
CAIGRDSDIDTQYF
TGTGCCATCGGCCGGGACTCGGATATAGATACGCAGTATTTT
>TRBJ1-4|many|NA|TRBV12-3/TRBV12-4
CASAGGTNEKLFF
TGTGCCAGCGCGGGGGGGACTAATGAAAAACTGTTTTTT
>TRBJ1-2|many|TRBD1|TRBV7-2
CASSPGTGGSYTF
TGTGCCAGCAGCCCCGGGACAGGGGGCTCCTACACCTTC
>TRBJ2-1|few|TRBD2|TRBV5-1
CASSDGTSGWNEQFF
TGCGCCAGCAGCGACGGGACTAGCGGGTGGAATGAGCAGTTCTTC
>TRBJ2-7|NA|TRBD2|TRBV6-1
CASSRTTTSGHYEQYF
TGTGCCAGCAGTCGGACGACGACTAGCGGACACTACGAGCAGTACTTC
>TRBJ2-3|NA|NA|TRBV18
CASSLVGQGPDTQYF
TGTGCCAGCTCACTCGTCGGGCAGGGGCCAGATACGCAGTATTTT
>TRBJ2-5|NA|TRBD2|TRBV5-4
CASSFWEGWETQYF
TGTGCCAGCAGCTTCTGGGAGGGGTGGGAGACCCAGTACTTC
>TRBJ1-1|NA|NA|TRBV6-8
CASSSLGGKNTEAFF
TGTGCCAGCAGTTCTCTAGGTGGCAAGAACACTGAAGCTTTCTTT
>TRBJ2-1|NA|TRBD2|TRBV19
CASSRTSENNEQFF
TGTGCCAGTAGTAGGACTAGCGAGAACAATGAGCAGTTCTTC
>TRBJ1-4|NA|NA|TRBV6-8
CASSRDSEGGLFF
TGTGCCAGCAGCCGGGACTCCGAAGGTGGACTGTTTTTT
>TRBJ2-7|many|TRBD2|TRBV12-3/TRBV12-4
CASSHGLAGYEQYF
TGTGCCAGCAGCCACGGACTAGCTGGCTACGAGCAGTACTTC